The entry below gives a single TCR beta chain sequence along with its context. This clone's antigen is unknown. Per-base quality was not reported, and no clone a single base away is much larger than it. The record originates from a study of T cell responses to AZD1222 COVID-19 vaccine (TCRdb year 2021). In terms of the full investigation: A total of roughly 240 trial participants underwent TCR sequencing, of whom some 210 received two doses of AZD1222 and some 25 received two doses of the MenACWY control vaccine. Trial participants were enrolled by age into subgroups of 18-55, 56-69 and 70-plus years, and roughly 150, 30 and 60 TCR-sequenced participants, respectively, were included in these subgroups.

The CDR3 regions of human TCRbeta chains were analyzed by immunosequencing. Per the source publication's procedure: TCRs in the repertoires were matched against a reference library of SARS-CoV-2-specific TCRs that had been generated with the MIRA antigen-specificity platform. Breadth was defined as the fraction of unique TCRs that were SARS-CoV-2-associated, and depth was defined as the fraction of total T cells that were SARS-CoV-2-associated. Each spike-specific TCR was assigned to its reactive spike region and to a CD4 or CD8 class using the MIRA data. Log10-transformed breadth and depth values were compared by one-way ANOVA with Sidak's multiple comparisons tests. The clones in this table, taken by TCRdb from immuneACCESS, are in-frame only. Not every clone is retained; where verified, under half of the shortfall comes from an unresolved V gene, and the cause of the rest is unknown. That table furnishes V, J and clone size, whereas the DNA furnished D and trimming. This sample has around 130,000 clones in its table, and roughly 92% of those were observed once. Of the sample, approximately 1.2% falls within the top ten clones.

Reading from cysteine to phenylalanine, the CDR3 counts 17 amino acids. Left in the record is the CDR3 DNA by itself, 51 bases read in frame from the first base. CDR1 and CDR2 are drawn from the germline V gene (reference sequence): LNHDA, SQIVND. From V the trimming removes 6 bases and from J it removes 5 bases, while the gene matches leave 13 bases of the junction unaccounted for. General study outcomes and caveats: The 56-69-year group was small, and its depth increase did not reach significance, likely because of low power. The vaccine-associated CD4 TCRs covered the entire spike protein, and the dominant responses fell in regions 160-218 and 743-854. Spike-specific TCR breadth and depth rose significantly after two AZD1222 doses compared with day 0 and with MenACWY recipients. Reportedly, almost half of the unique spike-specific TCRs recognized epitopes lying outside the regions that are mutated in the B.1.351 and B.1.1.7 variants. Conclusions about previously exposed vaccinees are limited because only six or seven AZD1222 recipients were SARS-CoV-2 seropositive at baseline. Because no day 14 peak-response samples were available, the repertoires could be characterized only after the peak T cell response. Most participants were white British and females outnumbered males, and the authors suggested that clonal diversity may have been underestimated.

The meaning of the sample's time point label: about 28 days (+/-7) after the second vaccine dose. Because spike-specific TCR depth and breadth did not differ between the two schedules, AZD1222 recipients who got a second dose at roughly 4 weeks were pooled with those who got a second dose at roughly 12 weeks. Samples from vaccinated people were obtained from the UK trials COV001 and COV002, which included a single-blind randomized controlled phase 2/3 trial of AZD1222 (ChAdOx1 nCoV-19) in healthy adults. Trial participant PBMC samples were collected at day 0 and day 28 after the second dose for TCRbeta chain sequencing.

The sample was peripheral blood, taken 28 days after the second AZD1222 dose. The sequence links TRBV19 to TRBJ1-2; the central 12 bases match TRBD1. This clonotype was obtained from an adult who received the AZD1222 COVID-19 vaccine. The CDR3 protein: CASRITGQGARWYGYTF. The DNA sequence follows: TGTGCCAGTAGAATCACGGGACAGGGGGCCCGTTGGTATGGCTACACCTTC.